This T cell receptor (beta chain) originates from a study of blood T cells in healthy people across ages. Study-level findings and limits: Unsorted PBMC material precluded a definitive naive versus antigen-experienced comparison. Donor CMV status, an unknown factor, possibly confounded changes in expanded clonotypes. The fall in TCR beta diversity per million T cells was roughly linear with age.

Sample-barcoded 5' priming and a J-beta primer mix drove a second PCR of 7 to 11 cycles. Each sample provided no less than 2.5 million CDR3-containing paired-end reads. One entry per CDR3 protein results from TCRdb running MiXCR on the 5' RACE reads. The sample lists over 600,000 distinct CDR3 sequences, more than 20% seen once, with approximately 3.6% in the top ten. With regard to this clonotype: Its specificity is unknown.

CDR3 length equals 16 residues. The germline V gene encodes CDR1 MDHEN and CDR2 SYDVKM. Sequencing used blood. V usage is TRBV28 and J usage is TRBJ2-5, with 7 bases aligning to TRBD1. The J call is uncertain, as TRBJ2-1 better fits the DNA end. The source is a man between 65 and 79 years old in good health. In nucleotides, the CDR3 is TGTGCCAGCAGCTACGGACAGGCGGGTCTCCCCAATGAGCAGTTCTTC. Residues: CASSYGQAGLPNEQFF.